The clone carrying this TCR beta chain was counted ten times or more. The sample is drawn from a study of response to subunit inactivated influenza vaccine. TCRdb processed the RT-PCR reads anew with MiXCR; each CDR3 protein has one entry. The sample comprises about 700,000 distinct CDR3 sequences, 12% to 15% of which are singletons, and approximately 7.6% rests with the top ten. In germline, CDR1 is SGHTA, CDR2 FQGNSA. The CDR3 is made up of 14 amino acids. V was clipped by 7 bases and J by 7 bases; unmatched bases: 9. The source was PBMCs from blood, collected roughly 2 weeks before vaccination. The J gene is TRBJ2-2, the V gene TRBV7-2, with 7 bases identical to TRBD2. The TCR comes from a man between 45 and 60 years old who received an inactivated influenza vaccine. In DNA form, the CDR3 reads TGTGCCAGCACCCGACTAGCTTCCGGCGGGGAGCTGTTTTTT. It yields the protein CASTRLASGGELFF.